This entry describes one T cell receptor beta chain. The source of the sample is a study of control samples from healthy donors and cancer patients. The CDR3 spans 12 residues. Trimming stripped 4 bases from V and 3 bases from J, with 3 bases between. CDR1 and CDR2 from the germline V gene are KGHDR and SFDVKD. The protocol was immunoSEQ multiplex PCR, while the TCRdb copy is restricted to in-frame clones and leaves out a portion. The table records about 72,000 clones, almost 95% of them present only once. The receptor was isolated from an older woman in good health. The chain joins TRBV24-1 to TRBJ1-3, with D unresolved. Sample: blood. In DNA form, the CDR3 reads TGTGCCACCAGTGAATATGGAAACACCATATATTTT. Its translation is CATSEYGNTIYF.